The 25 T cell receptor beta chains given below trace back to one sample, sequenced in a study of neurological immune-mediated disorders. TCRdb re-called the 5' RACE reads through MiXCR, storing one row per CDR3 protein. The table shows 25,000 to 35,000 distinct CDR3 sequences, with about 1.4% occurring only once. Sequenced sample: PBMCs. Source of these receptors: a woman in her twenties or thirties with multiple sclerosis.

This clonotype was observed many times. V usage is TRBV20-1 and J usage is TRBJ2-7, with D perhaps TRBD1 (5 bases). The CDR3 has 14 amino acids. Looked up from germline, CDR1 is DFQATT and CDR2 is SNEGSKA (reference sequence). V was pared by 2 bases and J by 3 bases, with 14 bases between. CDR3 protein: CSARSGTGNYEQYF. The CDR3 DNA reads TGCAGTGCTAGATCTGGAACAGGAAACTACGAGCAGTACTTC.

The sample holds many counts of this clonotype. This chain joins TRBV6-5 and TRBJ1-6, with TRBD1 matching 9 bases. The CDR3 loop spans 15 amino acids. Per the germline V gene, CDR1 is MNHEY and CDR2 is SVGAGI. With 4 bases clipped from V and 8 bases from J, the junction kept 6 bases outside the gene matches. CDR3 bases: TGTGCCAGCAGTTCAACCGGGACAGGGTATTCACCCCTCCACTTT. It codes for CASSSTGTGYSPLHF.

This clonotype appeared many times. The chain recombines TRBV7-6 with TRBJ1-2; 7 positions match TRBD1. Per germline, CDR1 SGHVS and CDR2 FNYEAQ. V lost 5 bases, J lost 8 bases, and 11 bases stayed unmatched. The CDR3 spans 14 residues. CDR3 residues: CASSAWRRGEGYTF. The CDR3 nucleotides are TGTGCCAGCAGCGCGTGGCGCAGGGGGGAAGGCTACACCTTC.

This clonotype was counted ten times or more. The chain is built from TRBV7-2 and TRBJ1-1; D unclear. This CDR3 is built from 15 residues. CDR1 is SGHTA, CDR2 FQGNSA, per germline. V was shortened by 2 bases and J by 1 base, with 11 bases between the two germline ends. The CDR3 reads CASSLTQVANTEAFF. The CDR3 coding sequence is TGTGCCAGCAGCTTAACGCAGGTGGCGAACACTGAAGCTTTCTTT.

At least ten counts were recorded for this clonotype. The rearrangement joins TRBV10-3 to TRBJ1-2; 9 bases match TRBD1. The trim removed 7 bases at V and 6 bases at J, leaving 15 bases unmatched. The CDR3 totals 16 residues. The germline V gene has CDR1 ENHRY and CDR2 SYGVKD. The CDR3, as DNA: TGTGCCATCACCCCCGTGGGCGGACAGGGGTCCCATGGCTACACCTTC. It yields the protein CAITPVGGQGSHGYTF.

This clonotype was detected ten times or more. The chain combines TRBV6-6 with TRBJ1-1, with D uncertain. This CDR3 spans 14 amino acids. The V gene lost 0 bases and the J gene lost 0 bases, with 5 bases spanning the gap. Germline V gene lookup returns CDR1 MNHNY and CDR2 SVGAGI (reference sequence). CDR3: CASSYSTLNTEAFF. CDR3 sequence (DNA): TGTGCCAGCAGTTACTCGACCTTGAACACTGAAGCTTTCTTT.

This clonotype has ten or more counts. The CDR3 DNA is TGTGCCAGCAGTTACTCCTTGGTTTTAGGGGAGCTGTTTTTT. Its protein is CASSYSLVLGELFF. V is TRBV6-6 and J is TRBJ2-2; D is ambiguous. Germline CDR1 is MNHNY and CDR2 is SVGAGI (reference sequence). Trimming removed 0 bases from V and 8 bases from J, with 10 bases in between. The CDR3 has 14 amino acids.

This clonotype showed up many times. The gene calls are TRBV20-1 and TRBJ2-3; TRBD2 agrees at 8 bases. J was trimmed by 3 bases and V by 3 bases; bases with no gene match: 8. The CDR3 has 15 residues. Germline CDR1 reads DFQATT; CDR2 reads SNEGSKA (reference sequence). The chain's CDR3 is CSASDRGGTTDTQYF. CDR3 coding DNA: TGCAGTGCTAGTGACCGGGGGGGCACGACAGATACGCAGTATTTT.

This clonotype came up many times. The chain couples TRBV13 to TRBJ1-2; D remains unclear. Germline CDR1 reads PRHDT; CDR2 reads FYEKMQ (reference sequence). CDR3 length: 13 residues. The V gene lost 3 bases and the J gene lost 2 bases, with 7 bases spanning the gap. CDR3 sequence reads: CASSFFQNYGYTF. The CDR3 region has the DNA TGTGCCAGCAGCTTTTTCCAGAACTATGGCTACACCTTC.

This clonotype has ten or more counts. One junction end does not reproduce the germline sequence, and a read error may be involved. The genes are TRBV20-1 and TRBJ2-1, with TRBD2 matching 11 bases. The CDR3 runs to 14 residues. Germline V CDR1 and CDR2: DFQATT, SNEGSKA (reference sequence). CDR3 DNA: TGCAGTGCGAGAGGACTAGCGGGTTACAATGAGCAGTTCTTC. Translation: CSARGLAGYNEQFF.

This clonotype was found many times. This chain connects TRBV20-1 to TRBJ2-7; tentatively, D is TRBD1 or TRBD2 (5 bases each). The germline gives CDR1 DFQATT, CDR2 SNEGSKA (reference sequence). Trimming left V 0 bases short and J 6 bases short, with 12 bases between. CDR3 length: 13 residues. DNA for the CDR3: TGCAGTGCTAGAGAACTCCAAGGGACCGAGCAGTACTTC. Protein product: CSARELQGTEQYF.

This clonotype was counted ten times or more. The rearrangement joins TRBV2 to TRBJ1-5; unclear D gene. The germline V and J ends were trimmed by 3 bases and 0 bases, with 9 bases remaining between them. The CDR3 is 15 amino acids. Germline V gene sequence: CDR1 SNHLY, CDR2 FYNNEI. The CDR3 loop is CASSDQELSNQPQHF. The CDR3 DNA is TGTGCCAGCAGTGATCAGGAGCTTAGCAATCAGCCCCAGCATTTT.

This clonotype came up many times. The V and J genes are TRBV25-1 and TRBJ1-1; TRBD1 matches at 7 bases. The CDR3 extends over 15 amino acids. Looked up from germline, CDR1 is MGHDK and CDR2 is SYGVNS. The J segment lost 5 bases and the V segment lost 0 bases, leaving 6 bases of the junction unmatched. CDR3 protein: CASSEYPLQGTEAFF. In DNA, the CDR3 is TGTGCCAGCAGTGAATATCCGTTACAGGGGACTGAAGCTTTCTTT.

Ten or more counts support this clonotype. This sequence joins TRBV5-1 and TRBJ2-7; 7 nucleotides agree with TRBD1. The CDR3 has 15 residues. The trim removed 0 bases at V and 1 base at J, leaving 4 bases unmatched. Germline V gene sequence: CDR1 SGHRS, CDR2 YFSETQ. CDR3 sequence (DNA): TGCGCCAGCAGCTTGGAGGCAGGGGGATCCTACGAGCAGTACTTC. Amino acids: CASSLEAGGSYEQYF.

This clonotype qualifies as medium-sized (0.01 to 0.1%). The CDR3 sequence is CASSELGQGPYYGYTF. CDR3 nucleotides: TGTGCCAGCAGTGAATTAGGGCAGGGCCCGTACTATGGCTACACCTTC. The rearrangement uses TRBV25-1 and TRBJ1-2; D may be TRBD1 (5 bases). In germline, CDR1 is MGHDK, CDR2 SYGVNS. The CDR3 is made up of 16 amino acids. V was trimmed by 1 base and J by 3 bases, leaving 15 bases between them.

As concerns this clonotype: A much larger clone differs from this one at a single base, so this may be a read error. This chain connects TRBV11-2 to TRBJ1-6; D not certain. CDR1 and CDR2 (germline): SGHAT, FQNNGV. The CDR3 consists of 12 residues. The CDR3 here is CASTTAQSPLNF. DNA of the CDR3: TGTGCCAGCACCACGGCACAATCACCCCTCAACTTT.

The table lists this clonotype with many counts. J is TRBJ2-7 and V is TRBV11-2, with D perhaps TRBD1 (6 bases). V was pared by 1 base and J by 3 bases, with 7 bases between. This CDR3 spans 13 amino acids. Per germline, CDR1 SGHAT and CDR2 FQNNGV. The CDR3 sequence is CASSLGTDYEQYF. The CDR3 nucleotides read TGTGCCAGCAGCTTAGGGACAGACTACGAGCAGTACTTC.

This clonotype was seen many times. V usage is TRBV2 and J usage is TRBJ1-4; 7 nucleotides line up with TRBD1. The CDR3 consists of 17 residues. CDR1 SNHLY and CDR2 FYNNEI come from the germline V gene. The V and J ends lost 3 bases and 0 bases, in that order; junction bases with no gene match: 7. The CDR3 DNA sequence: TGTGCCAGCAGTGATGGGACAGCACTTGCAACTAATGAAAAACTGTTTTTT. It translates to CASSDGTALATNEKLFF.

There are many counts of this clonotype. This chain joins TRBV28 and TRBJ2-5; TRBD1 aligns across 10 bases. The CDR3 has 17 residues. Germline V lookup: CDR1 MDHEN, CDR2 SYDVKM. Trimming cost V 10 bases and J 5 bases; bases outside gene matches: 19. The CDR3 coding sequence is TGTGCCACCAAGAGGGGATCGACAGGGGGCCGTCGGGAGACCCAGTACTTC. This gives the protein CATKRGSTGGRRETQYF.

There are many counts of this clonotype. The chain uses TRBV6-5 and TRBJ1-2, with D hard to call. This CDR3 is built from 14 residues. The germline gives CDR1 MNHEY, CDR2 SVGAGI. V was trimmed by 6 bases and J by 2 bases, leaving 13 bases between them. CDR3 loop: CASRTGRGNYGYTF. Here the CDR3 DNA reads TGTGCCAGCAGAACCGGACGGGGAAACTATGGCTACACCTTC.

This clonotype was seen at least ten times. The CDR3 nucleotides read TGTGCCAGCATTCCACAGGGGAGCGCAGATACGCAGTATTTT. It codes for CASIPQGSADTQYF. The chain uses TRBV12-3 or TRBV12-4 and TRBJ2-3; TRBD1 agrees at 7 bases. The CDR3 contains 14 residues. After removal of 7 bases from V and 4 bases from J, the junction contained 8 bases not matched to a gene.

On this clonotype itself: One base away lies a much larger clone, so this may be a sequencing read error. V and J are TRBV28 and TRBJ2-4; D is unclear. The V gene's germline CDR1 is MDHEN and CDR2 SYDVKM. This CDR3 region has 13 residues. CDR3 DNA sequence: TGTGCCAGCAGTTCGGGCCAATCGAACATTAAGTACTTC. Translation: CASSSGQSNIKYF.

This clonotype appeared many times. The chain's CDR3 is CSGAGTSSYEQYF. In DNA, the CDR3 is TGCAGTGGGGCCGGGACTAGCTCCTACGAGCAGTACTTC. The V call is TRBV20-1, the J call TRBJ2-7, with 8 bases lining up with TRBD2. Germline V gene data show CDR1 as DFQATT and CDR2 as SNEGSKA (reference sequence). Unmatched junction bases numbered 5, after V lost 7 bases and J lost 0 bases. The CDR3 is 13 residues long.

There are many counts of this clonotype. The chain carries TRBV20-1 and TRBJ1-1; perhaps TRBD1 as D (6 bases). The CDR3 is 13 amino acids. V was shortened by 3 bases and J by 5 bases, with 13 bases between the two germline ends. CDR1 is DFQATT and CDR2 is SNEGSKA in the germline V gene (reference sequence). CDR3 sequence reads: CSASRRGRTEAFF. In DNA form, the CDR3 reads TGCAGTGCTAGTCGCAGGGGAAGGACTGAAGCTTTCTTT.

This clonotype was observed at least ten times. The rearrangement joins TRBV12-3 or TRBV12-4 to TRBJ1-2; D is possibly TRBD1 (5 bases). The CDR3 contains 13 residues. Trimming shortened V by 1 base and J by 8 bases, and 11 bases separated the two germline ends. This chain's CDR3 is CASSLVEGRGYTF. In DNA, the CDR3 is TGTGCCAGCAGTTTAGTGGAGGGACGCGGCTACACCTTC.